The sequence of this T cell receptor (beta chain) was determined in a study of blood T cell repertoires in COVID-19. For the study at large: The samples span acute and convalescent COVID-19 from the United States, Italy and Spain. Sample material is recorded as cDNA or gDNA derived from T cells, B-cell-depleted T cells, or PBMCs.

TCRdb's copy holds only in-frame clones and misses some; the assay was immunoSEQ multiplex PCR. Altogether 70,000 to 85,000 clones are present, 86% being singletons, with the ten largest covering about 20%. CDR1 is LGHDT, CDR2 YNNKEL, per germline (reference sequence). The CDR3 loop spans 13 amino acids. V lost 3 bases to trimming and J lost 5 bases; unmatched junction nucleotides: 0. The material sequenced was peripheral blood. This receptor was taken from a woman older than 75 in a cohort sampled during active or convalescent COVID-19. The chain is built from TRBV3-1 (or the pseudogene TRBV3-2) and TRBJ1-5; 8 nucleotides line up with TRBD1. CDR3 in amino acids: CASSQDRDQPQHF. In DNA form, the CDR3 reads TGTGCCAGCAGCCAGGACAGGGATCAGCCCCAGCATTTT.